The clone carrying this T cell receptor beta chain was found a few times. Antigen unknown. These data are taken from a study of T-cell reconstitution after alpha-beta-depleted transplantation in children. The study, taken as a whole, reports: The authors attributed T-cell counts and diversity one year after transplant mostly to newly produced T cells. Several hundred expanded graft clones reportedly gave rise to the alpha-beta T cells present about two months after transplant.

Library preparation (for TCRbeta) was performed with unique molecular identifiers. Using its own MiXCR run on the PCR reads, TCRdb lists one record per CDR3 protein. The sample yields around 580,000 distinct CDR3 sequences, roughly a quarter seen once. The germline V gene encodes CDR1 SGHVS and CDR2 FQNEAQ. The trim removed 2 bases at V and 6 bases at J, leaving 8 bases unmatched. This CDR3 region has 16 residues. This chain connects TRBV7-8 to TRBJ2-7; 12 bases match TRBD2. The TCR sequence derives from a boy under three years old with Wiskott-Aldrich syndrome, due to receive a stem cell transplant. The sequencing used PBMCs, collected before TCRalphabeta/CD19-depleted stem cell transplant. The DNA of the CDR3 is TGTGCCAGCAGCTTATGGGAGCCGGGACTAGCGGGCGAGCAGTACTTC. Its protein product is CASSLWEPGLAGEQYF.